This T cell receptor beta chain comes out of a study of T cell repertoires in cytomegalovirus infection. About the study: It can be stated that public TCR beta signatures indicated CMV infection as well as a matching HLA type.

General observations from the study: The study found HLA-C-restricted CMV-specific TCR beta clonotypes dominating the ex vivo response. Frequencies of public TCR beta families were cumulated, and this identified carriers of CMV plus the relevant HLA.

Germline V gene data show CDR1 as DFQATT and CDR2 as SNEGSKA (reference sequence). V trimming: 0 bases; J trimming: 9 bases; junction bases outside the gene matches: 15. This CDR3 region has 18 residues. This clonotype was seen more than once but under ten times. What it recognizes is unknown. TCRdb passed the reads through MiXCR, listing each CDR3 protein once. The sample consists of some 700,000 distinct CDR3 sequences, approximately 40% of them appearing once. This clonotype was obtained from a human donor in good health (CMV status not recorded). Some clones in this sample may be carry-over from other donors' samples. This chain connects TRBV20-1 to TRBJ1-6; TRBD1 aligns across 9 bases. The sample comprised PBMCs. CDR3 in amino acids: CSAREWGQGSTGGSPLHF. Written as DNA, the CDR3 is TGCAGTGCTAGAGAATGGGGACAGGGTTCTACTGGGGGTTCACCCCTCCACTTT.